This passage covers 28 T cell receptor beta chains from one sample sequenced in a study of cytomegalovirus exposure and HLA in healthy donors. PCR involved 60 Vbeta and 13 Jbeta primers. TCRdb keeps only in-frame clones here, not all; method: immunoSEQ multiplex PCR. Seen in this sample are 130,000 or so clones; the ten most common clones hold 2.2%. Sequenced material: PBMCs. Receptors were obtained from a woman aged 18-29 years in good health and CMV-seronegative.

The CDR3 region has the DNA TGTGCCAGCAGTTCTACAGAGAACACTGAAGCTTTCTTT. Translated, it gives CASSSTENTEAFF. This sequence joins TRBV2 and TRBJ1-1; D gene uncertain. Germline V lookup: CDR1 SNHLY, CDR2 FYNNEI. V lost 5 bases and J 1 base, leaving 8 bases between the germline ends. This CDR3 comprises 13 residues.

The chain employs TRBV9 and TRBJ2-2; 10 bases agree with TRBD2. This CDR3 comprises 15 residues. The ends lost 0 bases at V and 7 bases at J; junction bases unmatched: 3. Per germline, CDR1 SGDLS and CDR2 YYNGEE. As DNA, the CDR3 is TGTGCCAGCAGCGTAGGGGCTAGCGGGAGCGGGGAGCTGTTTTTT. As protein: CASSVGASGSGELFF. Based on the CDR3 plus reference TRBV9 and TRBJ2-2, the full variable domain is DSGVTQTPKHLITATGQRVTLRCSPRSGDLSVYWYQQSLDQGLQFLIQYYNGEERAKGNILERFSAQQFPDLHSELNLSSLELGDSALYFCASSVGASGSGELFFGEGSRLTVL.

V gene TRBV6-1 combines with J gene TRBJ2-2; 7 nucleotides agree with TRBD2. The germline V gene encodes CDR1 MNHNS and CDR2 SASEGT. J was trimmed by 6 bases and V by 5 bases; bases with no gene match: 9. This CDR3 comprises 15 residues. CDR3: CASSLSGVDPGELFF. CDR3 bases: TGTGCCAGCAGTCTAAGCGGGGTCGACCCCGGGGAGCTGTTTTTT.

The J gene is TRBJ2-7, the V gene TRBV7-9, with TRBD2 matching over 7 bases. This CDR3 has 16 amino acids. The germline CDR1 and CDR2 sequences are SEHNR and FQNEAQ (reference sequence). J gave up 4 bases and V 5 bases, and 14 bases lay outside the gene matches. The CDR3 reads CASSLFRRSGSYEQYV. In nucleotides, the CDR3 is TGTGCCAGCAGCCTTTTCAGACGTAGCGGGTCTTACGAGCAGTACGTC.

CDR3 in amino acids: CASRTRQELNTEAFF. CDR3 bases: TGTGCCAGTAGGACCAGACAGGAACTGAACACTGAAGCTTTCTTT. This chain uses TRBV19 with TRBJ1-1; D perhaps matches TRBD1 (6 bases). Deletions cut 6 bases from V and 0 bases from J, with 14 bases between. CDR1 and CDR2 (germline): LNHDA, SQIVND (reference sequence). The CDR3 is made up of 15 amino acids.

The rearrangement uses TRBV4-2 and TRBJ2-5, with TRBD2 identical over 8 bases. From germline, CDR1 is LGHNA and CDR2 YNFKEQ. J lost 5 bases, V lost 2 bases, and 10 bases had no gene match. The CDR3 totals 16 residues. The CDR3 nucleotides are TGTGCCAGCAGCCAAAGGTTATTAGCGGGAAGGGAGACCCAGTACTTC. This codes for CASSQRLLAGRETQYF.

The chain combines TRBV27 with TRBJ2-7, with 8 bases fitting TRBD1. Losses at the gene ends were 1 base for V and 5 bases for J; bases not matched to a gene: 7. This CDR3 has 15 residues. Germline V CDR1 and CDR2: MNHEY, SMNVEV (reference sequence). The CDR3 region is CASSLLQGAPNEQYF. As DNA, the CDR3 is TGTGCCAGCAGTTTATTGCAGGGGGCACCCAACGAGCAGTACTTC.

This chain uses TRBV4-1 with TRBJ1-2; D is unresolved. The germline V gene has CDR1 MGHRA and CDR2 YSYEKL. The CDR3 spans 16 residues. Deletions cut 1 base from V and 5 bases from J, with 17 bases between. The CDR3 DNA reads TGCGCCAGCAGCCAAGCGCTTAGGACCGCGGGGTATGGCTACACCTTC. Protein product: CASSQALRTAGYGYTF.

The chain combines TRBV9 with TRBJ2-1; tentatively, D is TRBD2 (6 bases). The CDR3 length is 15 residues. The germline gives CDR1 SGDLS, CDR2 YYNGEE. Trimming took 0 bases from V and 9 from J, leaving 16 bases between them. This CDR3 is CASSVESGDWSEQFF. The DNA of the CDR3 is TGTGCCAGCAGCGTAGAATCCGGGGACTGGAGTGAGCAGTTCTTC.

This chain links TRBV5-1 with TRBJ2-3, with D possibly TRBD2 on 6 matching bases. The CDR3 length is 15 residues. Trimming cost V 4 bases and J 2 bases, with 14 bases left between them. Germline CDR1 and CDR2: SGHRS and YFSETQ. The CDR3 sequence: CASSGMDYITDTQYF. As DNA, the CDR3 is TGCGCCAGCAGCGGAATGGACTACATCACAGATACGCAGTATTTT.

The chain recombines TRBV10-1 with TRBJ2-5; 9 nucleotides match TRBD2. The end of the DNA aligns better with TRBJ2-7, so the J call may be wrong. Germline CDR1 reads WNHNN; CDR2 reads SYGVQD (reference sequence). This CDR3 is built from 16 residues. The CDR3 nucleotides are TGCGCCAGCATTTCAGCGGGAGGTAGCTTCCCTTACGAGCAGTACTTC. This gives the protein CASISAGGSFPYEQYF.

The chain carries TRBV11-2 and TRBJ2-5, with unresolved D. Germline lookup yields CDR1 SGHAT and CDR2 FQNNGV. The CDR3 length is 12 residues. The V and J ends lost 3 bases and 5 bases respectively, with 7 bases between them. This CDR3 is CASSFNLETQYF. CDR3 bases: TGTGCCAGCAGCTTTAATCTGGAGACCCAGTACTTC.

This chain links TRBV7-9 with TRBJ1-4; D not resolved. The CDR3 loop spans 14 amino acids. CDR1 and CDR2 from the germline V gene are SEHNR and FQNEAQ (reference sequence). The V end was cut by 5 bases, the J end by 4 bases, with 11 bases between. The CDR3 region has the DNA TGTGCCAGCAGCCTTGCAGTGAATAATGAAAAACTGTTTTTT. This encodes CASSLAVNNEKLFF.

The rearrangement links TRBV4-2 to TRBJ2-3, with a possible D match to TRBD2 (6 bases). CDR3 size: 17 residues. CDR1 is LGHNA and CDR2 is YNFKEQ in the germline V gene. Trimming cost V 4 bases and J 1 base, with 18 bases left between them. The chain's CDR3 is CASSRGDAMVGTDTQYF. The CDR3 bases are TGTGCCAGCAGCCGGGGGGACGCGATGGTCGGCACAGATACGCAGTATTTT.

The CDR3 here is CSVEGRTGMEQYV. The CDR3 DNA reads as TGCAGCGTTGAAGGGAGGACGGGGATGGAGCAGTACGTC. V usage is TRBV29-1 and J usage is TRBJ2-7; maybe TRBD2 (5 bases). Germline values: CDR1 SQVTM, CDR2 ANQGSEA. The CDR3 contains 13 residues. The V and J ends lost 1 base and 7 bases respectively, with 14 bases between them.

This chain joins TRBV15 and TRBJ1-1; no firm D call. This CDR3 spans 13 amino acids. V lost 1 base to trimming and J lost 2 bases, with 5 bases between them. Germline CDR1 is LNHNV and CDR2 is YYDKDF (reference sequence). CDR3 sequence reads: CATSRGDNTEAFF. The DNA of the CDR3 is TGTGCCACCAGCAGAGGAGATAACACTGAAGCTTTCTTT.

This chain uses TRBV21-1 with TRBJ2-5; the DNA was not used to check the table's D call, TRBD1. TRBV21-1 counts as a pseudogene. This CDR3 is built from 17 residues. Written as DNA, the CDR3 is TGTGCCAGCAGCTCCCTAAATAGCAGGACAGACCAAGAGACCCAGTACTTC. This translates into CASSSLNSRTDQETQYF.

The CDR3 sequence: CASSPLPSLTYYGYTF. The CDR3 DNA is TGTGCCAGCAGTCCGTTACCGTCATTAACTTACTATGGCTACACCTTC. The rearrangement uses TRBV27 and TRBJ1-2, with D uncertain. Deletions cut 5 bases from V and 3 bases from J, with 19 bases between. CDR1 and CDR2 from the germline V gene are MNHEY and SMNVEV (reference sequence). There are 16 residues in the CDR3.

V is TRBV6-6 and J is TRBJ1-2; TRBD1 agrees at 8 bases. The CDR3 contains 15 residues. The trim removed 6 bases at V and 4 bases at J, leaving 10 bases unmatched. CDR1 is MNHNY and CDR2 is SVGAGI in the germline V gene (reference sequence). CDR3 sequence (DNA): TGTGCCAGCAGCGACAGGGGAACGTGGGGCTATGGCTACACCTTC. Translated: CASSDRGTWGYGYTF.

This chain links TRBV7-9 with TRBJ1-1, with D unclear. V gave up 1 base and J gave up 1 base, with 10 bases separating them. This CDR3 spans 15 amino acids. Germline V gene data show CDR1 as SEHNR and CDR2 as FQNEAQ (reference sequence). CDR3 sequence: CASSLGVGRNTEAFF. CDR3 nucleotides: TGTGCCAGCAGCTTAGGAGTTGGGCGGAACACTGAAGCTTTCTTT.

The rearrangement links TRBV4-3 to TRBJ1-1; D unresolved. V lost 4 bases and J 3 bases, leaving 9 bases between the germline ends. The CDR3 runs 13 residues. Germline V CDR1 and CDR2: LGHNA, YSLEER. This chain's CDR3 is CASSPRRDTEAFF. Written as DNA, the CDR3 is TGCGCCAGCAGCCCCCGTCGGGACACTGAAGCTTTCTTT.

V gene TRBV19 combines with J gene TRBJ1-1; D gene unclear. The CDR3 contains 15 residues. The germline CDR1 and CDR2 sequences are LNHDA and SQIVND (reference sequence). Trimming took 1 base from V and 1 from J, leaving 10 bases between them. Here the CDR3 DNA reads TGTGCCAGTAGTATAGCGTTAGAATGGAACACTGAAGCTTTCTTT. Translated: CASSIALEWNTEAFF.

The genes are TRBV21-1 and TRBJ2-7; TRBD2 was called by the table and not checked on the DNA. TRBV21-1 is labeled a pseudogene. This CDR3 comprises 19 residues. The CDR3 protein is CASSKGSGLAEEPSYEQYV. CDR3 coding DNA: TGTGCCAGCAGCAAAGGATCGGGACTAGCGGAAGAACCCTCCTACGAGCAGTACGTC.

The chain joins TRBV9 to TRBJ2-3; perhaps TRBD2 as D (6 bases). The germline CDR1 and CDR2 sequences are SGDLS and YYNGEE. Trimming left V 1 base short and J 6 bases short, with 18 bases between. This CDR3 spans 16 amino acids. The CDR3 loop reads CASSVQAGPSWDTQYF. The CDR3 bases are TGTGCCAGCAGCGTACAGGCGGGACCTAGCTGGGATACGCAGTATTTT.

The rearrangement uses TRBV19 and TRBJ2-2; a weak D match, TRBD2 (5 bases). V was cut by 5 bases and J by 1 base, with 11 bases left in between. CDR3 length: 15 amino acids. CDR1 is LNHDA, CDR2 SQIVND, per germline (reference sequence). The CDR3 spells CASSGRGRNTGELFF. CDR3 DNA: TGTGCCAGTAGTGGTCGAGGGAGGAACACCGGGGAGCTGTTTTTT.

The chain couples TRBV5-1 to TRBJ2-7, with TRBD2 matching over 7 bases. Trimming took 4 bases from V and 2 from J; bases not matched to a gene: 12. Germline lookup yields CDR1 SGHRS and CDR2 YFSETQ. This CDR3 is 16 amino acids long. CDR3 loop: CASSVTSDRRTYEQYF. CDR3 nucleotides: TGCGCCAGCAGCGTTACTAGCGATCGGAGGACCTACGAGCAGTACTTC.

A note on this clone: The junction shows a germline mismatch at one end, possibly a read error. This chain joins TRBV2 and TRBJ1-1; D unresolved. Germline CDR1 and CDR2: SNHLY and FYNNEI. CDR3 length: 15 amino acids. The CDR3, as DNA: TGTGCCAGCAGTGAAGCGCTGAGGGATAACACTGAAGCTTCCTTT. The encoded protein is CASSEALRDNTEASF.

V usage is TRBV5-5 and J usage is TRBJ1-2; no reliable D call. This CDR3 is built from 15 residues. CDR1 is SGHKS and CDR2 is YYEKEE in the germline V gene (reference sequence). Trimming took 0 bases from V and 6 from J, leaving 15 bases between them. The CDR3: CASSLAAGFLDGYTF. As DNA, the CDR3 is TGTGCCAGCAGCTTGGCCGCGGGATTCTTGGATGGCTACACCTTC.